The 30 T cell receptor beta chains listed next were all sequenced from one sample in a study of memory CD4+ T cells and cytomegalovirus serostatus. The repertoire was sequenced with immunoSEQ multiplex PCR; TCRdb's copy has only in-frame clones and lacks some. The sample lists around 54,000 clones, about 70% occurring once. The sort gate was single viable CD3+CD4+CD8-CD45RO+ cells for memory CD4+ T cells. Source material: memory CD4+ T cells from blood. All receptors come from an adult in good health and CMV-seropositive.

The V call is TRBV25-1, the J call TRBJ1-2; unclear D gene. Per the germline V gene, CDR1 is MGHDK and CDR2 is SYGVNS. Trimming took off 1 base at V and 3 bases at J, with 9 bases between the two ends. The CDR3 totals 14 residues. The CDR3 nucleotides are TGTGCCAGCAGTGAATTATTGGCAGACTATGGCTACACCTTC. It encodes CASSELLADYGYTF.

The chain links TRBV19 to TRBJ1-1; D is ambiguous. The CDR3 runs to 12 residues. From germline, CDR1 is LNHDA and CDR2 SQIVND (reference sequence). The germline V and J ends were trimmed by 5 bases and 9 bases, with 13 bases remaining between them. CDR3 nucleotide sequence: TGTGCCAGTAGTCTTTTACAATCTAAAGCTTTCTTT. Its translation: CASSLLQSKAFF.

This clone was seen just once. The V call is TRBV5-6, the J call TRBJ2-5; D assignment may be TRBD1 or TRBD2 (5 bases each). With 3 bases removed from V and 5 bases from J, the gap between germline ends came to 11 bases. The CDR3 covers 13 residues. In germline, CDR1 is SGHDT, CDR2 YYEEEE. This CDR3 reads CASSSGSSETQYF. In DNA, the CDR3 is TGTGCCAGCAGCTCAGGGTCTAGCGAGACCCAGTACTTC. Looking up the rest from reference TRBV5-6 and TRBJ2-5 gives the full variable domain: DAGVTQSPTHLIKTRGQQVTLRCSPKSGHDTVSWYQQALGQGPQFIFQYYEEEERQRGNFPDRFSGHQFPNYSSELNVNALLLGDSALYLCASSSGSSETQYFGPGTRLLVL.

CDR3 loop: CASSLSSSDLETQYF. The CDR3 nucleotides are TGTGCCAGCAGCTTGTCATCTAGCGATTTGGAGACCCAGTACTTC. The chain recombines TRBV5-4 with TRBJ2-5; D perhaps matches TRBD2 (6 bases). The CDR3 consists of 15 residues. Trimming stripped 1 base from V and 5 bases from J, with 15 bases between. CDR1 and CDR2 from the germline V gene are SGHNT and YYREEE (reference sequence).

The chain recombines TRBV7-9 with TRBJ2-1; 7 positions match TRBD1. The junction had 9 bases not matched to a gene; V was cut back by 8 bases and J by 8 bases. The CDR3 contains 13 residues. CDR1 is SEHNR, CDR2 FQNEAQ, per germline (reference sequence). This CDR3 reads CASGTALWDEQFF. Written as DNA, the CDR3 is TGTGCCAGCGGGACAGCCCTTTGGGATGAGCAGTTCTTC.

This clone was found a few times. The chain couples TRBV7-6 to TRBJ2-3; D is unclear. The CDR3 runs 14 residues. V was clipped by 2 bases and J by 2 bases, with 8 bases between them. CDR1 is SGHVS, CDR2 FNYEAQ, per germline. The CDR3 here is CASSLFTSTDTQYF. CDR3 coding DNA: TGTGCCAGCAGCTTATTCACCTCCACAGATACGCAGTATTTT. Together with reference TRBV7-6 and TRBJ2-3, the CDR3 gives the full variable domain: GAGVSQSPRYKVTKRGQDVALRCDPISGHVSLYWYRQALGQGPEFLTYFNYEAQQDKSGLPNDRFSAERPEGSISTLTIQRTEQRDSAMYRCASSLFTSTDTQYFGPGTRLTVL.

The chain links TRBV2 to TRBJ1-2; 11 positions agree with TRBD1. Per germline, CDR1 SNHLY and CDR2 FYNNEI. V gave up 5 bases and J gave up 7 bases; unmatched junction bases: 9. The CDR3 runs to 15 residues. The CDR3 nucleotides read TGTGCCAGCAGTTATATCGGACAGGGGGCCGCTGGCTACACCTTC. It codes for CASSYIGQGAAGYTF.

The gene calls are TRBV2 and TRBJ2-1; no reliable D call. With 1 base removed from V and 9 bases from J, the gap between germline ends came to 7 bases. Germline V gene lookup returns CDR1 SNHLY and CDR2 FYNNEI. This CDR3 has 12 amino acids. CDR3 DNA sequence: TGTGCCAGCAGTGAAGGTGACTTTGAGCAGTTCTTC. It codes for CASSEGDFEQFF. The full variable domain, rest sourced from reference TRBV2 and TRBJ2-1, is EPEVTQTPSHQVTQMGQEVILRCVPISNHLYFYWYRQILGQKVEFLVSFYNNEISEKSEIFDDQFSVERPDGSNFTLKIRSTKLEDSAMYFCASSEGDFEQFFGPGTRLTVL.

This chain joins TRBV5-5 and TRBJ1-5; D ambiguous. Trimming removed 2 bases from V and 2 bases from J, with 14 bases in between. Germline V gene sequence: CDR1 SGHKS, CDR2 YYEKEE (reference sequence). CDR3 length: 16 amino acids. The CDR3 here is CASSLRFPDGNQPQHF. In nucleotides, the CDR3 is TGTGCCAGCAGCTTAAGGTTCCCGGACGGCAATCAGCCCCAGCATTTT. The whole variable domain, remainder taken from reference TRBV5-5 and TRBJ1-5, is DAGVTQSPTHLIKTRGQQVTLRCSPISGHKSVSWYQQVLGQGPQFIFQYYEKEERGRGNFPDRFSARQFPNYSSELNVNALLLGDSALYLCASSLRFPDGNQPQHFGDGTRLSIL.

The V call is TRBV5-1, the J call TRBJ1-1, with D possibly being TRBD1 (6 bases). Germline CDR1 is SGHRS and CDR2 is YFSETQ. V lost 5 bases and J 2 bases, leaving 16 bases between the germline ends. The CDR3 has 15 amino acids. CDR3 region: CASRWKQGGNTEAFF. CDR3 nucleotides: TGCGCCAGCAGATGGAAACAGGGTGGTAACACTGAAGCTTTCTTT.

The V gene is TRBV6-1, the J gene TRBJ1-1; possibly TRBD1 for D (5 bases). The length of the CDR3 is 15 residues. V lost 3 bases, J lost 5 bases, and 16 bases lay in between. Germline V gene sequence: CDR1 MNHNS, CDR2 SASEGT. Here the CDR3 reads CASSDQRAWGTEAFF. The CDR3 DNA sequence: TGTGCCAGCAGTGATCAGAGAGCATGGGGGACTGAAGCTTTCTTT.

The V gene is TRBV4-3, the J gene TRBJ1-2; 11 bases agree with TRBD1. CDR3 size: 15 residues. V shed 4 bases, J shed 6 bases, and the junction held 7 bases outside the gene matches. CDR1 and CDR2 from the germline V gene are LGHNA and YSLEER. CDR3 loop: CASSPRTGGADGYTF. CDR3 DNA: TGCGCCAGCAGCCCTCGGACAGGGGGCGCTGATGGCTACACCTTC.

The rearrangement uses TRBV5-4 and TRBJ2-5, with 8 bases identical to TRBD2. Trimming at V came to 0 bases and at J to 3 bases, leaving 4 bases not matched to a gene. The germline CDR1 and CDR2 sequences are SGHNT and YYREEE (reference sequence). This CDR3 is built from 15 residues. CDR3 coding DNA: TGTGCCAGCAGCTTGGCGGGACTAGATAAAGAGACCCAGTACTTC. Translating gives CASSLAGLDKETQYF.

This clone was counted once. The J gene is TRBJ2-3, the V gene TRBV14; D may be TRBD2 (5 bases). Germline V gives CDR1 SGHDN, CDR2 FVKESK. Trimming took 0 bases from V and 4 from J, leaving 23 bases between them. The CDR3 contains 19 residues. CDR3 bases: TGTGCCAGCAGCCAAGACAGCCTAGTTTGGAGCCCGAGGGCAGATACGCAGTATTTT. Translating gives CASSQDSLVWSPRADTQYF.

The chain is built from TRBV11-2 and TRBJ2-5, with a weak D call TRBD2 (6 bases). CDR1 SGHAT and CDR2 FQNNGV come from the germline V gene. The CDR3 sequence is 14 residues long. Trimming pared 5 bases from V and 4 bases from J, leaving 14 bases between. In nucleotides, the CDR3 is TGTGCCAGCAGCCCCGTCCCAGCGGGAGAGACCCAGTACTTC. Amino acid sequence: CASSPVPAGETQYF.

This clone was seen once. The J gene is TRBJ2-1, the V gene TRBV5-1; 11 bases agree with TRBD2. This CDR3 is 18 amino acids long. CDR1 and CDR2 (germline): SGHRS, YFSETQ. V gave up 4 bases and J gave up 3 bases; unmatched junction bases: 12. The chain's CDR3 is CASSPTRTSGRYYNEQFF. CDR3 nucleotide sequence: TGCGCCAGCAGCCCGACCCGCACTAGCGGGAGATACTACAATGAGCAGTTCTTC.

The chain has TRBV4-2 and TRBJ2-3; no definite D call. The CDR3 loop spans 15 amino acids. Trimming shortened V by 1 base and J by 3 bases, and 11 bases separated the two germline ends. Germline loops: CDR1 LGHNA, CDR2 YNFKEQ. The CDR3 DNA reads as TGTGCCAGCAGCCAAGTTTCTATGGCGACAGATACGCAGTATTTT. Protein: CASSQVSMATDTQYF.

The J gene is TRBJ2-3, the V gene TRBV6-1; TRBD2 is a possible D gene (6 bases). Looked up from germline, CDR1 is MNHNS and CDR2 is SASEGT. Trimming cost V 6 bases and J 1 base, with 11 bases left between them. The CDR3 covers 14 residues. CDR3 sequence: CASSFGTRTDTQYF. CDR3 in DNA: TGTGCCAGCAGCTTCGGGACTCGCACAGATACGCAGTATTTT.

This chain joins TRBV5-4 and TRBJ2-2; the D is unclear. CDR1 and CDR2 (germline): SGHNT, YYREEE (reference sequence). The CDR3 extends over 15 amino acids. Trimming stripped 0 bases from V and 0 bases from J, with 6 bases between. In DNA form, the CDR3 reads TGTGCCAGCAGCTTGGAAGGACCGAACACCGGGGAGCTGTTTTTT. It encodes CASSLEGPNTGELFF.

This chain connects TRBV6-6 to TRBJ2-7, with D unclear. The germline gives CDR1 MNHNY, CDR2 SVGAGI (reference sequence). The CDR3 runs to 14 residues. V was shortened by 4 bases and J by 2 bases, with 12 bases between the two germline ends. CDR3 residues: CASSFKGGTYEQYF. The CDR3 DNA follows: TGTGCCAGCAGTTTCAAGGGTGGGACCTACGAGCAGTACTTC.

CDR3 bases: TGCGCCAGCAGCCCCGACCAGGGTCCCTTCGAGCAGTACTTC. This gives the protein CASSPDQGPFEQYF. This rearrangement joins TRBV4-3 to TRBJ2-7, with D possibly matching TRBD1 (5 bases). The CDR3 is 14 amino acids. The germline V and J ends were trimmed by 4 bases and 6 bases, with 16 bases remaining between them. CDR1 is LGHNA, CDR2 YSLEER, per germline.

The J gene is TRBJ2-5, the V gene TRBV7-6; 11 bases fit TRBD2. Germline assignment: CDR1 SGHVS and CDR2 FNYEAQ. The CDR3 is made up of 16 amino acids. Trimming at V came to 1 base and at J to 6 bases, leaving 7 bases not matched to a gene. The CDR3 loop is CASSLGTSGSLKTQYF. CDR3 bases: TGTGCCAGCAGCTTAGGAACTAGCGGGAGTCTTAAGACCCAGTACTTC.

The chain couples TRBV19 to TRBJ1-1, with D possibly TRBD1 on 5 matching bases. In germline, CDR1 is LNHDA, CDR2 SQIVND (reference sequence). Trimming removed 2 bases from V and 6 bases from J, with 13 bases in between. This CDR3 is 14 amino acids long. CDR3 bases: TGTGCCAGTAGTATAAAGGCGGCGGGACCTGAAGCTTTCTTT. Translating it yields CASSIKAAGPEAFF.

The chain links TRBV11-3 to TRBJ1-1; perhaps TRBD1 as D (6 bases). The CDR3 totals 15 residues. CDR1 and CDR2 from the germline V gene are SGHNT and YENEEA. Trimming shortened V by 3 bases and J by 5 bases, and 16 bases separated the two germline ends. In DNA form, the CDR3 reads TGTGCCAGCAGCTTCTACACAGGGAGGGGAACTGAAGCTTTCTTT. Protein: CASSFYTGRGTEAFF.

This clone was counted only a few times. The chain carries TRBV5-4 and TRBJ2-2; unclear D gene. The CDR3 runs to 13 residues. The V end was cut by 7 bases, the J end by 5 bases, with 12 bases between. Germline lookup yields CDR1 SGHNT and CDR2 YYREEE (reference sequence). Written as DNA, the CDR3 is TGTGCCAGCCACATGTGGGGTACCGGGGAGCTGTTTTTT. The encoded protein is CASHMWGTGELFF.

This clone was recorded once. CDR3 nucleotides: TGTGCCAGCTCTTGGGAGCAGGGCGGTGGCTACACCTTC. It codes for CASSWEQGGGYTF. The chain couples TRBV18 to TRBJ1-2; TRBD1 is a possible D gene (5 bases). This CDR3 has 13 residues. The V end was cut by 6 bases, the J end by 7 bases, with 15 bases between. From germline, CDR1 is KGHSH and CDR2 LQKENI.

The genes are TRBV7-2 and TRBJ1-2; 9 positions agree with TRBD1. This CDR3 is built from 13 residues. Germline assignment: CDR1 SGHTA and CDR2 FQGNSA. V shed 4 bases and J 7 bases; nucleotides not matched to a gene: 4. Here the CDR3 DNA reads TGTGCCAGCAGCTACACAGGGGGCGGTGGCTACACCTTC. Translation: CASSYTGGGGYTF.

The J gene is TRBJ2-5, the V gene TRBV5-1; 7 bases map to TRBD2. The CDR3 has 15 amino acids. J gave up 2 bases and V 5 bases, and 9 bases lay outside the gene matches. In germline, CDR1 is SGHRS, CDR2 YFSETQ. The CDR3, as DNA: TGCGCCAGCAGGGAGGGCCTAGCGGCACAAGAGACCCAGTACTTC. This codes for CASREGLAAQETQYF.

This sequence joins TRBV7-9 and TRBJ1-1; D is possibly TRBD1 (6 bases). Germline lookup yields CDR1 SEHNR and CDR2 FQNEAQ (reference sequence). The CDR3 is made up of 13 amino acids. Between the trimmed V and J ends, which lost 6 bases and 2 bases, there was a span of 10 bases. CDR3 in DNA: TGTGCCAGCAGGTCACAGGGAAACACTGAAGCTTTCTTT. Protein sequence: CASRSQGNTEAFF.

The chain links TRBV28 to TRBJ2-7, with 9 positions matching TRBD1. CDR3 length: 14 residues. Germline trimming cut 9 bases from V and 5 bases from J; bases unmatched to any gene: 11. Germline CDR1 and CDR2: MDHEN and SYDVKM. The CDR3 protein is CASRPVGQGDEQYF. The CDR3 DNA follows: TGTGCCAGTCGGCCGGTGGGACAGGGTGACGAGCAGTACTTC.